The clone carrying this T cell receptor (beta chain) was detected many times. Its antigen is unknown. This sample was taken from a study of CD8 T cells in ankylosing spondylitis. TCRdb called the 5' RACE reads again in MiXCR, with one record for every CDR3 protein. This sample has around 130,000 distinct CDR3 sequences, with over 7% found just once. General study points: The clones that were linked to disease were reported to be significantly enriched in matched synovial fluid samples from ankylosing spondylitis patients.

In germline, CDR1 is SNHLY, CDR2 FYNNEI. The V and J ends lost 5 bases and 10 bases respectively, with 6 bases between them. The CDR3 contains 10 residues. The sequence came from a male donor with ankylosing spondylitis or in good health (not recorded which). V gene TRBV2 combines with J gene TRBJ2-1; no clear D gene. Source material: blood, either unsorted or a sorted T cell fraction (not recorded which). The CDR3 nucleotides are TGTGCCAGCAGTCTCATAGAGCAGTTCTTC. Encoded protein: CASSLIEQFF.